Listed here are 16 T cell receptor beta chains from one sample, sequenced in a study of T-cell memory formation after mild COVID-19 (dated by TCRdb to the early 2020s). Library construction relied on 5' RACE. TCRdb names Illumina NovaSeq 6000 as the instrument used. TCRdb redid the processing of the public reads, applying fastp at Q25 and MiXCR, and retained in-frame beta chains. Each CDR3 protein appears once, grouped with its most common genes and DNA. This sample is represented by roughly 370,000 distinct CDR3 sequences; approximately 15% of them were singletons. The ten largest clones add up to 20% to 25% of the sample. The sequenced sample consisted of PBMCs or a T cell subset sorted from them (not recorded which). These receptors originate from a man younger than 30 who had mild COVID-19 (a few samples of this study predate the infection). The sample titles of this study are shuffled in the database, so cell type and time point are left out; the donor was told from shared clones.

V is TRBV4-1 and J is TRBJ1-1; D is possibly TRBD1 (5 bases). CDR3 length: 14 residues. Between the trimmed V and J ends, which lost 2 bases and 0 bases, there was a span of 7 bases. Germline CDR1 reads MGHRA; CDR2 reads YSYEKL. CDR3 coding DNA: TGCGCCAGCAGCCAACGACAGCTGAACACTGAAGCTTTCTTT. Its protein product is CASSQRQLNTEAFF.

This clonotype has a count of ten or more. The CDR3 DNA is TGCGCCAGCAGCTACATTTACCCAGCTAACTATGGCTACACCTTC. It codes for CASSYIYPANYGYTF. The V and J genes are TRBV5-1 and TRBJ1-2; the D is unclear. Germline assignment: CDR1 SGHRS and CDR2 YFSETQ. This CDR3 contains 15 residues. The V gene lost 3 bases and the J gene lost 0 bases, with 12 bases spanning the gap.

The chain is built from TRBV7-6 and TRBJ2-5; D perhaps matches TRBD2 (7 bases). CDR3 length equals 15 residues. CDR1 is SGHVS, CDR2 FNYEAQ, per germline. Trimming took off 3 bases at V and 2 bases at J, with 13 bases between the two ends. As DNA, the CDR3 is TGTGCCAGCAGCTTTCGGGGGGCGCGTCAAGAGACCCAGTACTTC. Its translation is CASSFRGARQETQYF.

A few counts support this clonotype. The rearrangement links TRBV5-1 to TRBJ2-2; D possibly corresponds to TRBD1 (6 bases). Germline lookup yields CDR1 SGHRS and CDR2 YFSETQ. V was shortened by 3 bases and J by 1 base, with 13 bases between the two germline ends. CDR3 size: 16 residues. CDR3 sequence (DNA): TGCGCCAGCAGCTCACCGGGACAACTGAACACCGGGGAGCTGTTTTTT. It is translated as CASSSPGQLNTGELFF.

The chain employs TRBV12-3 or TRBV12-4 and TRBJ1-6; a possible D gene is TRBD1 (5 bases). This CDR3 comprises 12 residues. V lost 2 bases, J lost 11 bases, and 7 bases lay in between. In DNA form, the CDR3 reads TGTGCCAGCAGTTTACGGGGGACACCCCTCCACTTT. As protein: CASSLRGTPLHF.

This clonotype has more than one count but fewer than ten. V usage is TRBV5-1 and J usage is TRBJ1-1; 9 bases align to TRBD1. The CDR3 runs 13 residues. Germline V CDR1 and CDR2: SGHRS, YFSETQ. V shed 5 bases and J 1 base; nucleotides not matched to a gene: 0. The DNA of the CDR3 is TGCGCCAGCAGACAGGGGGCGAACACTGAAGCTTTCTTT. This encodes CASRQGANTEAFF.

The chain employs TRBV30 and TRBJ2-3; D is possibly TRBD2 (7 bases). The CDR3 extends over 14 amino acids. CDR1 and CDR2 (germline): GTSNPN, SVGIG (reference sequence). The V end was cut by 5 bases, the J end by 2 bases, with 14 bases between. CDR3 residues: CAWGGASLTDTQYF. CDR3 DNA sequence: TGTGCCTGGGGGGGGGCTTCCCTCACAGATACGCAGTATTTT. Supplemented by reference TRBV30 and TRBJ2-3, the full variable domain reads SQTIHQWPATLVQPVGSPLSLECTVEGTSNPNLYWYRQAAGRGLQLLFYSVGIGQISSEVPQNLSASRPQDRQFILSSKKLLLSDSGFYLCAWGGASLTDTQYFGPGTRLTVL.

DNA of the CDR3: TGTGCCAGCTCACCACCGCCAGGGGCGAACTATGGCTACACCTTC. Protein: CASSPPPGANYGYTF. V and J are TRBV18 and TRBJ1-2; maybe TRBD1 (6 bases). The germline V gene has CDR1 KGHSH and CDR2 LQKENI. Trimming removed 0 bases from V and 2 bases from J, with 10 bases in between. There are 15 residues in the CDR3.

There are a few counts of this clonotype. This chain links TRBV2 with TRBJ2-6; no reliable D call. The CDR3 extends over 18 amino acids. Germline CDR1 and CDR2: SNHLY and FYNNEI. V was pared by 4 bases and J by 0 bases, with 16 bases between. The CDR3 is CASSVFGPGYSGANVLTF. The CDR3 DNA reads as TGTGCCAGCAGTGTTTTTGGGCCAGGCTACTCTGGGGCCAACGTCCTGACTTTC.

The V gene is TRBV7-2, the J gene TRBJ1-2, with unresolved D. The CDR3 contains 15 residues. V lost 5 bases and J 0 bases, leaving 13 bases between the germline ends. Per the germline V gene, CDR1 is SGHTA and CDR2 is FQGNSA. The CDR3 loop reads CASSPRPIPNYGYTF. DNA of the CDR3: TGTGCCAGCAGCCCACGACCGATACCTAACTATGGCTACACCTTC.

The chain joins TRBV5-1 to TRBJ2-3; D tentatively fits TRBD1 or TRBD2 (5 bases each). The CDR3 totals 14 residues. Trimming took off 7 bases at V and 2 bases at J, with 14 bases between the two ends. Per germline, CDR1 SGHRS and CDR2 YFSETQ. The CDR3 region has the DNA TGCGCCAGCTCCTATCCGGGGCTCACAGATACGCAGTATTTT. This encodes CASSYPGLTDTQYF.

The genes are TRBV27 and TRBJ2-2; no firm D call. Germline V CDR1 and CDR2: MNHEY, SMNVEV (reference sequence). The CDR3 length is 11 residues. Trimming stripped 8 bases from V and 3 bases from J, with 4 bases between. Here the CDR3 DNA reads TGTGCCAGCGGGGACACCGGGGAGCTGTTTTTT. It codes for CASGDTGELFF.

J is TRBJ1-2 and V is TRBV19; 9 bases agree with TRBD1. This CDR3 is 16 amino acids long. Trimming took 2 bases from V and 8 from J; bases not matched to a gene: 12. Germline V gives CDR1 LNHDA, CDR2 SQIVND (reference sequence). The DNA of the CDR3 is TGTGCCAGTAGTATAAGGTTGGGGACAGGGCGGCGAGGCTACACCTTC. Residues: CASSIRLGTGRRGYTF. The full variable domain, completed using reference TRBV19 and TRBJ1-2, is DGGITQSPKYLFRKEGQNVTLSCEQNLNHDAMYWYRQDPGQGLRLIYYSQIVNDFQKGDIAEGYSVSREKKESFPLTVTSAQKNPTAFYLCASSIRLGTGRRGYTFGSGTRLTVV.

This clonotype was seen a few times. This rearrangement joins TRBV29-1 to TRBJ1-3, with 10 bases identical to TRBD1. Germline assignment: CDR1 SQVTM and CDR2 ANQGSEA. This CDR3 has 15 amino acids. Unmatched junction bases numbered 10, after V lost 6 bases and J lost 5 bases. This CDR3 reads CSVSRTGGGRNTIYF. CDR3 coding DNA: TGCAGCGTCTCCCGGACAGGGGGTGGAAGAAACACCATATATTTT.

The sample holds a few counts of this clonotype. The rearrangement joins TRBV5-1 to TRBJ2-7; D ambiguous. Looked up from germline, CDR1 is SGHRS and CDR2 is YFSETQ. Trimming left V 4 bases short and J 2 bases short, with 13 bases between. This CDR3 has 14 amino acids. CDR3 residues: CASSDPVGTYEQYF. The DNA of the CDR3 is TGCGCCAGCAGCGATCCAGTAGGAACCTACGAGCAGTACTTC. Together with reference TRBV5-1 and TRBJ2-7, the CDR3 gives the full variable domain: KAGVTQTPRYLIKTRGQQVTLSCSPISGHRSVSWYQQTPGQGLQFLFEYFSETQRNKGNFPGRFSGRQFSNSRSEMNVSTLELGDSALYLCASSDPVGTYEQYFGPGTRLTVT.

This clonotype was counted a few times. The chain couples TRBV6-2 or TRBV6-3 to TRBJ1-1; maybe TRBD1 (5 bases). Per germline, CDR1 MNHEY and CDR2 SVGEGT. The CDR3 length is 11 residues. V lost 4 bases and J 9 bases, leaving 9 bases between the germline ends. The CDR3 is CASSFGGKAFF. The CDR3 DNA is TGTGCCAGCAGTTTCGGGGGGAAAGCTTTCTTT.